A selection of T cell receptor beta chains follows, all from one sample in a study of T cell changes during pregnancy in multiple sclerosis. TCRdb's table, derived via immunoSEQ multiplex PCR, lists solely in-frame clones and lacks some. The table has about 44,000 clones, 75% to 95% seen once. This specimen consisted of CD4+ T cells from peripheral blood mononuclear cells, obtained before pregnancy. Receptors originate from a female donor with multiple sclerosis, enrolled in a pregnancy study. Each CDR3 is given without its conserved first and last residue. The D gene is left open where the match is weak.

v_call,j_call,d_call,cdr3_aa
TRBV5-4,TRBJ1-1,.,ASRTPGEGRGGTEAF
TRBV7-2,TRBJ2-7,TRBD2,ASSLSGSSSYEQY
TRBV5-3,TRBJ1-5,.,ARSFIFRGTNSGENQPQH
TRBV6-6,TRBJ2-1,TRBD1,ASRAGTAYNEQF
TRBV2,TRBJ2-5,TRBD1,ASPRDRGVRETQY
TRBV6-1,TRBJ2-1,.,ASSEPESYNEQF
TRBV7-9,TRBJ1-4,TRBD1,ASSQTGVGLF
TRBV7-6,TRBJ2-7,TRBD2,ASSLTIPSGSLYEQY
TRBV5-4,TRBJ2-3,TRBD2,ASSLWTSGGVDTQY
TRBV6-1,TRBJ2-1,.,ASSEGLPGF
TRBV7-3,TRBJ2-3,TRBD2,ASSPRGGTGTDTQY
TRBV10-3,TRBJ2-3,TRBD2,AIRSSGGADTQY
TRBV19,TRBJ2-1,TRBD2,ASSFTGTSGIEQF
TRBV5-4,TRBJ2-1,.,ASSTAGQRTYNEQF
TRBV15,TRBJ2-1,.,ATSRELSAYNEQF
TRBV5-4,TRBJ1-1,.,ASSLSAKMNTEAF
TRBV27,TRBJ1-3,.,ASSLAGTHGNTIY
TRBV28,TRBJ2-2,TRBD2,ASSPFRELLAGASGELF
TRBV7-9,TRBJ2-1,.,ASSFSKRDNEQF
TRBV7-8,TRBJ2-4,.,ASSLDRAKNIQY
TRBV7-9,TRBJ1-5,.,AGGGPGGNQPQH
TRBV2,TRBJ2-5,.,ASREFLTEQETQY
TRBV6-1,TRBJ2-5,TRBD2,ACNSPGGAQETQY
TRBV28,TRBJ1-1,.,ASTLTGMMNTEAF
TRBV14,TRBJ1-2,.,ASSRTGLGYGYT
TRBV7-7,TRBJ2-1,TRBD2,ASSKGLAGPSDEQF
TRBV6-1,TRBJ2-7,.,ASSAGLYTYEQY
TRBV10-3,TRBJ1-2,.,AINNRESRGYT
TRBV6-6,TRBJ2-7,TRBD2,ASSYGGRREQY
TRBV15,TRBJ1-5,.,ATSIQEGNQPQH
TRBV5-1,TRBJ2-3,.,ASSPTPKPDTQY
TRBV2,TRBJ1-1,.,ASSEGAVVTEAF
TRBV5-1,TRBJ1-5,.,ASRRTTGPNQPQH
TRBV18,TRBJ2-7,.,ASSPLRDRRSYEQY
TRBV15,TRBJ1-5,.,ATSRDVPGPQH
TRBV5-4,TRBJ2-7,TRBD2,ASSSLGTSLYEQY
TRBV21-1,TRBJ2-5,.,ASSKGSERGINQETQY
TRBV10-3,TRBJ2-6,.,ATNPQQGIGSGANVLT
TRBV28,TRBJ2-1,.,ASSSGQYNEQF
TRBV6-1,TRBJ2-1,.,ASSYQGNEQF
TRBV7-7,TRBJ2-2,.,ASSLGGPLSNTGELF
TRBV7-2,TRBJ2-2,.,ASSSNTGELF
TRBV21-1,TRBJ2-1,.,ASSNKTSGKFEQF
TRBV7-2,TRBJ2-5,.,ATRSRTVQETQY
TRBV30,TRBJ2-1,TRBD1,AWRTGTGAFYNEQF
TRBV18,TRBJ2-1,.,ASSPRLAEGGEQF
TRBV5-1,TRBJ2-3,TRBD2,ASSFRGLSLLSTDTQY
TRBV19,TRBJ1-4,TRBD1,ASRDFRQGNEKLF
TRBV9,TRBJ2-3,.,ASSPSWGRSTDTQY
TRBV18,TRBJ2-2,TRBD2,ASSPNRLAGDTGELF
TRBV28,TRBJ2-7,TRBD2,ASSVPGLSYEQY
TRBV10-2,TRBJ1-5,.,ASTRGGGIEPQH